This T cell receptor beta chain was captured in a study of CD8+ T cells in alopecia areata. Study background: Treated patients were dosed with oral tofacitinib, taking 5 to 10 mg twice daily. Overall study results and limits: Scalp lesions, especially in alopecia totalis/universalis, had higher clonality than normal scalp. Sequence data from scalp samples additionally include resident alphabeta T cells of normal skin.

In each case, RNA was isolated and then reverse transcribed into cDNA as the sequencing template. Clones were sequenced by immunoSEQ multiplex PCR, and TCRdb holds only the in-frame ones, with some missing. The table shows some 110,000 clones, with 35% to 40% occurring only once. With regard to this clone: Its antigen is not identified.

Researchers took lesional scalp punch biopsies and peripheral blood from people who were alopecia areata patients. This clonotype originated in a human donor with alopecia areata. Sequencing was done on a sample of CD4+ T cells sorted from blood.

CDR3 bases: TGTGCCAGCAGTTTCCAATGGGTAGAGACCCAGTACTTC. Encoded protein: CASSFQWVETQYF. This sequence joins TRBV28 and TRBJ2-5; the D is unclear. Trimming took off 3 bases at V and 4 bases at J, with 9 bases between the two ends. Germline V CDR1 and CDR2: MDHEN, SYDVKM. This CDR3 has 13 amino acids.